This entry lists 23 T cell receptor beta chains sequenced from one sample in a study of Ad26.COV2.S vaccination and SARS-CoV-2 variants. Produced via immunoSEQ multiplex PCR; TCRdb's table is partial and in-frame only. The repertoire has around 400,000 clones, around 90% of them found once; the top ten carry 12%. Described treatment: some 20 received Ad26.COV2.S at low or high dose, single or two shots; about 5 received placebo; per-sample allocation not given. Samples came from day 63 after the first vaccine or placebo injection. The sample consisted of peripheral blood, taken in a trial of Ad26.COV2.S vaccine versus placebo. These receptors all come from a person aged 18-60 years who received the Ad26.COV2.S COVID-19 vaccine or a placebo.

Worth noting for this clone: Mismatch with germline at one junction end may stem from a read error. The chain employs TRBV27 and TRBJ1-2, with D unresolved. There are 13 residues in the CDR3. Germline V gives CDR1 MNHEY, CDR2 SMNVEV (reference sequence). For the CDR3, the DNA is TGTGCCAGCAGATCCACAACCCCCCACACGCTCTCCTTC. Encoded protein: CASRSTTPHTLSF.

This rearrangement joins TRBV5-1 to TRBJ2-5; D gene ambiguous. V lost 0 bases, J lost 2 bases, and 8 bases lay in between. This CDR3 spans 14 amino acids. CDR1 is SGHRS, CDR2 YFSETQ, per germline. The CDR3 DNA reads as TGCGCCAGCAGCTTGGAGGCACTTCAAGAGACCCAGTACTTC. It yields the protein CASSLEALQETQYF.

The V call is TRBV27, the J call TRBJ1-6; D is uncertain. This CDR3 is built from 14 residues. Germline V lookup: CDR1 MNHEY, CDR2 SMNVEV (reference sequence). With 3 bases removed from V and 8 bases from J, the gap between germline ends came to 11 bases. The CDR3 is CASSLRAAHSPLHF. The CDR3 DNA reads as TGTGCCAGCAGTTTGAGGGCAGCCCATTCACCCCTCCACTTT.

The chain recombines TRBV30 with TRBJ1-1; 10 bases are a match to TRBD1. V shed 8 bases and J 3 bases; nucleotides not matched to a gene: 6. Germline assignment: CDR1 GTSNPN and CDR2 SVGIG (reference sequence). The CDR3 length is 13 residues. As DNA, the CDR3 is TGTGCCGGGGGACAGGGGCTGGACACTGAAGCTTTCTTT. Its protein product is CAGGQGLDTEAFF.

This chain joins TRBV24-1 and TRBJ2-5; D not resolved. The V gene's germline CDR1 is KGHDR and CDR2 SFDVKD. Trimming cost V 9 bases and J 1 base, with 17 bases left between them. The CDR3 totals 15 residues. CDR3 protein: CATRQSTNRQETQYF. In DNA, the CDR3 is TGTGCCACCCGTCAGAGCACAAATCGCCAAGAGACCCAGTACTTC.

The count of this clone is one. This chain connects TRBV5-1 to TRBJ1-1; unclear D gene. The CDR3 runs 15 residues. Germline V CDR1 and CDR2: SGHRS, YFSETQ. Trimming removed 0 bases at V and 1 base at J, with 10 bases between. The CDR3, as DNA: TGCGCCAGCAGCTTGGGTACAGACACGAACACTGAAGCTTTCTTT. Translating it yields CASSLGTDTNTEAFF.

The rearrangement links TRBV4-3 to TRBJ2-1, with D possibly being TRBD1 or TRBD2 (5 bases each). This CDR3 comprises 15 residues. Trimming cost V 4 bases and J 7 bases, with 17 bases left between them. Germline CDR1 is LGHNA and CDR2 is YSLEER. The CDR3 DNA sequence: TGCGCCAGCAGCCTGGGACCAGCCCTAAGGAATGAGCAGTTCTTC. As protein: CASSLGPALRNEQFF.

V and J are TRBV30 and TRBJ1-4, with D possibly being TRBD1 (5 bases). The CDR3 is 14 residues long. Germline values: CDR1 GTSNPN, CDR2 SVGIG (reference sequence). V lost 2 bases to trimming and J lost 4 bases, with 11 bases between them. This CDR3 reads CAWSPTDDNEKLFF. For the CDR3, the DNA is TGTGCCTGGAGTCCGACAGATGATAATGAAAAACTGTTTTTT.

The chain recombines TRBV29-1 with TRBJ2-3, with D tentatively TRBD2 (6 bases). Germline assignment: CDR1 SQVTM and CDR2 ANQGSEA. V dropped 7 bases and J dropped 1 base, with 12 bases sitting between them. The CDR3 totals 13 residues. CDR3 loop: CSARSGGTDTQYF. CDR3 sequence (DNA): TGCAGCGCCCGTTCGGGAGGCACAGATACGCAGTATTTT.

This clone was seen once. This chain joins TRBV10-3 and TRBJ2-3, with 12 nucleotides matching TRBD2. V lost 7 bases to trimming and J lost 9 bases; unmatched junction nucleotides: 5. CDR1 is ENHRY, CDR2 SYGVKD, per germline. The CDR3 is made up of 13 amino acids. The CDR3 region is CAIMGLAGSTQYF. Written as DNA, the CDR3 is TGTGCCATCATGGGACTAGCGGGTTCCACGCAGTATTTT.

This chain connects TRBV10-1 to TRBJ2-7; D is ambiguous. V was trimmed by 2 bases and J by 0 bases, leaving 11 bases between them. There are 15 residues in the CDR3. Germline values: CDR1 WNHNN, CDR2 SYGVQD (reference sequence). CDR3 protein: CASSEGLIRSYEQYF. The CDR3 nucleotides are TGCGCCAGCAGTGAGGGTCTCATTCGCTCCTACGAGCAGTACTTC.

Note on this clone: One junction end does not reproduce the germline sequence, and a read error may be involved. The genes are TRBV11-1 and TRBJ2-3; 7 bases are shared with TRBD2. This CDR3 has 16 amino acids. CDR1 is SGHAT, CDR2 FQDESV, per germline (reference sequence). CDR3 coding DNA: TGTGCCAGCAGCCTAGCCAAAGGACTAGTAACAGATACGCAGTATTTT. Its translation is CASSLAKGLVTDTQYF.

CDR3 DNA sequence: TGTGCCAGCAGCTTACAGCAGGGGGCAACAGATACGCAGTATTTT. It specifies CASSLQQGATDTQYF. The genes are TRBV7-9 and TRBJ2-3; 8 positions match TRBD1. The junction had 4 bases not matched to a gene; V was cut back by 2 bases and J by 3 bases. The CDR3 runs to 15 residues. Germline lookup yields CDR1 SEHNR and CDR2 FQNEAQ (reference sequence).

The chain couples TRBV13 to TRBJ1-1, with TRBD1 matching 7 bases. The CDR3 spans 16 residues. From germline, CDR1 is PRHDT and CDR2 FYEKMQ (reference sequence). V shed 0 bases and J 6 bases; nucleotides not matched to a gene: 10. The CDR3 bases are TGTGCCAGCAGCTTAGGACTTACAGGGGTTGGCGCTGAAGCTTTCTTT. It yields the protein CASSLGLTGVGAEAFF.

The chain recombines TRBV30 with TRBJ1-4; D is undetermined. The germline V gene has CDR1 GTSNPN and CDR2 SVGIG (reference sequence). The CDR3 sequence is 17 residues long. V lost 5 bases to trimming and J lost 0 bases, with 19 bases between them. The CDR3 loop is CAWRSTKGQATNEKLFF. The CDR3 region has the DNA TGTGCCTGGCGCTCCACCAAAGGGCAGGCAACTAATGAAAAACTGTTTTTT.

V and J are TRBV23-1 and TRBJ2-4; D is unresolved. TRBV23-1 is placed among ORFs of uncertain function. V lost 2 bases and J 0 bases, leaving 8 bases between the germline ends. This CDR3 region has 15 residues. The CDR3 coding sequence is TGCGCCAGCAGTCAACTCCGCAAAGCCAAAAACATTCAGTACTTC. Translation: CASSQLRKAKNIQYF.

The chain links TRBV6-5 to TRBJ1-6; TRBD1 aligns across 7 bases. The CDR3 totals 14 residues. In germline, CDR1 is MNHEY, CDR2 SVGAGI. With 6 bases clipped from V and 7 bases from J, the junction kept 6 bases outside the gene matches. In DNA, the CDR3 is TGTGCCAGCAGCCTGACAGGGAAAAATTCACCCCTCCACTTT. As protein: CASSLTGKNSPLHF.

Note on this clone: This specimen includes other DNA sequences encoding the same CDR3. The J gene is TRBJ1-6, the V gene TRBV7-2; D may be TRBD1 (5 bases). Germline loops: CDR1 SGHTA, CDR2 FQGNSA. The V gene lost 3 bases and the J gene lost 3 bases, with 6 bases spanning the gap. There are 14 residues in the CDR3. The CDR3 here is CASSFDSYNSPLHF. CDR3 bases: TGTGCCAGCAGCTTCGACAGCTATAATTCACCCCTCCACTTT.

The chain joins TRBV6-5 to TRBJ2-1, with TRBD1 matching 7 bases. V trimming: 8 bases; J trimming: 8 bases; junction bases outside the gene matches: 6. CDR1 and CDR2 (germline): MNHEY, SVGAGI. This CDR3 is 12 amino acids long. The CDR3 DNA sequence: TGTGCCAGCCAGGACAGGAGCGATGAGCAGTTCTTC. Amino acids: CASQDRSDEQFF.

The chain links TRBV5-6 to TRBJ1-2, with 8 bases identical to TRBD1. Trimming at V came to 5 bases and at J to 5 bases, leaving 5 bases not matched to a gene. In germline, CDR1 is SGHDT, CDR2 YYEEEE. The CDR3 consists of 13 residues. The CDR3 nucleotides read TGTGCCAGCAGGCTGACAGGGGAGTATGGCTACACCTTC. Protein sequence: CASRLTGEYGYTF. Looking up the rest from reference TRBV5-6 and TRBJ1-2 gives the full variable domain: DAGVTQSPTHLIKTRGQQVTLRCSPKSGHDTVSWYQQALGQGPQFIFQYYEEEERQRGNFPDRFSGHQFPNYSSELNVNALLLGDSALYLCASRLTGEYGYTFGSGTRLTVV.

This chain uses TRBV7-8 with TRBJ2-2, with 7 bases aligning to TRBD2. The V and J ends lost 1 base and 5 bases, in that order; junction bases with no gene match: 4. This CDR3 has 15 amino acids. Germline V lookup: CDR1 SGHVS, CDR2 FQNEAQ. This CDR3 is CASSLDGRSTGELFF. CDR3 nucleotides: TGTGCCAGCAGCTTAGACGGGAGGTCTACCGGGGAGCTGTTTTTT.

V gene TRBV7-9 combines with J gene TRBJ2-1; 14 nucleotides line up with TRBD2. V lost 4 bases, J lost 8 bases, and 4 bases stayed unmatched. In germline, CDR1 is SEHNR, CDR2 FQNEAQ (reference sequence). The CDR3 sequence is 15 residues long. CDR3 nucleotide sequence: TGTGCCAGCAGCTCCGGACTAGCGGGAGGCGATGAGCAGTTCTTC. Translation gives CASSSGLAGGDEQFF.

The chain links TRBV19 to TRBJ2-2, with 12 bases fitting TRBD2. Germline V lookup: CDR1 LNHDA, CDR2 SQIVND (reference sequence). The CDR3 is 16 amino acids. Trimming took 4 bases from V and 4 from J; bases not matched to a gene: 4. The CDR3 nucleotides read TGTGCCAGTAGTACCCTAGCGGGAGGGAGCACCGGGGAGCTGTTTTTT. Encoded protein: CASSTLAGGSTGELFF.